The rows below give T cell receptor beta chains drawn from one sample of a study of multiple sclerosis patients with progressive multifocal leukoencephalopathy. Profiling relied on immunoSEQ multiplex PCR, and the TCRdb table lists in-frame clones only, not all of them. The sample yields approximately 31,000 clones, about 88% seen once. The sequencing sample was made of PBMCs. The receptors were gathered from a human donor with multiple sclerosis. Both conserved end residues are part of each CDR3. Each record gives: clone size, V gene, D gene, J gene, CDR3 DNA, CDR3 protein. The D gene is left open where the match is weak. Clone size is shown for a subset of rows, as once, few, many or a class of expanded clone.

-	TRBV7-9	-	TRBJ2-7	TGTGCCAGCAGCTTAGGGGACTACGAGCAGTACTTC	CASSLGDYEQYF
-	TRBV9	TRBD1	TRBJ1-5	TGTGCCAGCGGCCAGGGGGGGTACAATCAGCCCCAGCATTTT	CASGQGGYNQPQHF
-	TRBV19	TRBD1	TRBJ1-5	TGTGCCAGTAGTGTCCAGGGGGGATCCTATCAGCCCCAGCATTTT	CASSVQGGSYQPQHF
-	TRBV19	-	TRBJ1-2	TGTGCCAGTAGTAGTTCGGGTCCGGCTAACTATGGCTACACCTTC	CASSSSGPANYGYTF
-	TRBV19	TRBD1	TRBJ2-1	TGTGCCACAACGGACAGGGGATACAATGAGCAGTTCTTC	CATTDRGYNEQFF
-	TRBV28	-	TRBJ1-1	TGTGCCAGCACCATCCTCAGGGACCGCGGTAAAGCTTTCTTT	CASTILRDRGKAFF
-	TRBV7-2	-	TRBJ1-5	TGTGCCAGCAGCTTAGCGGAAGGGACGAACCAGCCCCAGCATTTT	CASSLAEGTNQPQHF
-	TRBV28	TRBD2	TRBJ2-1	TGTGCCAGCAGTTTTCCGGGACTAGCGGTTTACAATGAGCAGTTCTTC	CASSFPGLAVYNEQFF
-	TRBV10-3	-	TRBJ2-7	TGTGCCATCAGCGACAGTCTAGCCTCCTACGAGCAGTACTTC	CAISDSLASYEQYF
-	TRBV5-1	TRBD1	TRBJ2-7	TGCGCCAGCAGCTCCCGCCCCTCCGGGACAGGGGGCCTCTACGAGCAGTACTTC	CASSSRPSGTGGLYEQYF
-	TRBV15	-	TRBJ1-4	TGTGCCACCAGCAGAGATCCCAGGCCCAATGAAAAACTGTTTTTT	CATSRDPRPNEKLFF
-	TRBV18	TRBD1	TRBJ1-1	TGTGCCAGCTCACCACAAGGACAGGGGCGACCTGAAGCTTTCTTT	CASSPQGQGRPEAFF
-	TRBV30	TRBD1	TRBJ2-7	TGTGCCGGAGACAGGGTTCCCGGACGTTACGAGCAGTACTTC	CAGDRVPGRYEQYF
-	TRBV6-5	-	TRBJ2-6	TGTGCCAGCAGTCCCACAGGTGGGGCCAACGTCCTGACTTTC	CASSPTGGANVLTF
-	TRBV28	-	TRBJ2-1	TGTGCCAGCAGTTCTAATGAGCAGTTCTTC	CASSSNEQFF
-	TRBV5-1	-	TRBJ2-1	TGCGCCAGCCACTCCCCCCTTTACAATGAGCAGTTCTTC	CASHSPLYNEQFF
-	TRBV7-9	-	TRBJ2-6	TGTGCCAGCAGGAAACTTACGAGCTCTGGGGCCAACGTCCTGACTTTC	CASRKLTSSGANVLTF
few	TRBV6-5	-	TRBJ2-3	TGTGCCAGCAGTGGGGTAGGGCGTATTGATACGCAGTATTTT	CASSGVGRIDTQYF
-	TRBV7-2	-	TRBJ1-1	TGTGCCAGCAGCTCGGTACGTACAGGGTTCGCTGAAGCTTTCTTT	CASSSVRTGFAEAFF
-	TRBV7-2	-	TRBJ2-1	TGTGCCAGCAGCTCCCAACGGGCGGGAAATGAGCAGTTCTTC	CASSSQRAGNEQFF
-	TRBV7-2	TRBD2	TRBJ2-1	TGTGCCAGCAGCGCTAGGACTAGCGGGAGGGCCGATGAGCAGTTCTTC	CASSARTSGRADEQFF
-	TRBV21-1	-	TRBJ1-5	TGTGCCAGCAGACTCCGGGACAGGGATAGCAATCAGCCCCAGCATTTT	CASRLRDRDSNQPQHF
-	TRBV6-5	-	TRBJ1-2	TGTGCCAGCAGTCTCAGGGGCCGCGTTTCTTATGGCTACACCTTC	CASSLRGRVSYGYTF
-	TRBV9	TRBD1	TRBJ1-4	TGTGCCAGCAGCCCCCCGTGGGGAACAGGGGACGAAAAACTGTTTTTT	CASSPPWGTGDEKLFF
-	TRBV19	-	TRBJ1-1	TGTGCCAGTAGTCAGGCCAGAAACACTGAAGCTTTCTTT	CASSQARNTEAFF
-	TRBV4-3	TRBD1	TRBJ2-7	TGCGCCAGCAGCCAAGACTCGGGACAGGGGGCTCCCTACGAGCAGTACTTC	CASSQDSGQGAPYEQYF
-	TRBV5-6	-	TRBJ1-2	TGTGCCAGCAGCTTACCTGGTGGCACCTTCTATGGCTACACCTTC	CASSLPGGTFYGYTF
few	TRBV5-1	TRBD1	TRBJ2-2	TGCGCCAGCAGCGAGCGACAGGGGGCCGGGGAGCTGTTTTTT	CASSERQGAGELFF
-	TRBV9	-	TRBJ2-1	TGTGCCAGCAGCGTAGACGGGGGCGCCTACAATGAGCAGTTCTTC	CASSVDGGAYNEQFF
-	TRBV12-5	-	TRBJ2-7	TGTGCTAGTGGTTCCATCCCCGCGTCCTACGAGCAGTACTTC	CASGSIPASYEQYF
-	TRBV6-5	TRBD1	TRBJ1-1	TGTGCCAGCAGGGTGACAGGGGGTTCCACTGAAGCTTTCTTT	CASRVTGGSTEAFF
-	TRBV4-2	-	TRBJ2-7	TGTGCCAGCAGCCAAGTGACCTCCTCGGGCGAGCAGTACTTC	CASSQVTSSGEQYF
once	TRBV9	TRBD1	TRBJ1-5	TGTGCCAGCAGCTTGGGACAGGGGCTCAATCAGCCCCAGCATTTT	CASSLGQGLNQPQHF
once	TRBV30	-	TRBJ1-6	TGTGCCTGTGGGCTGGCTGGGGGGTCGCCCCTCCACTTT	CACGLAGGSPLHF
-	TRBV28	-	TRBJ1-1	TGTGCCAGCAGCCCCGGGGGCACAGGGAACACTGAAGCTTTCTTT	CASSPGGTGNTEAFF